This T cell receptor (beta chain) stems from a study of CD8+ T cells in alopecia areata. Across the whole study: Those treated were given oral tofacitinib at 5 to 10 mg twice daily. The study, taken as a whole, reports: Affected lesional scalp, above all in alopecia totalis/universalis, was more clonal than normal scalp.

This clone was seen only a few times. Its antigen is still unknown. The CDR3 has 13 residues. The V and J ends lost 6 bases and 2 bases respectively, with 11 bases between them. CDR1 and CDR2 (germline): MNHEY, SVGAGI. CD4+ and CD8+ T cells were sorted from PBMCs. RNA was isolated and reverse transcribed to cDNA, the sequencing template. Generated by immunoSEQ multiplex PCR, the TCRdb table keeps only in-frame clones and is missing some. This sample has a few hundred thousand clones; roughly two thirds occur once, and the top ten carry approximately 1.2%. This sequence originates from a human donor with alopecia areata. Source: CD4+ T cells sorted from blood, taken at week 0. The V and J genes are TRBV6-5 and TRBJ2-7; maybe TRBD1 (6 bases). CDR3 in amino acids: CASSHRQAYEQYF. The CDR3, as DNA: TGTGCCAGCAGCCATAGACAGGCCTACGAGCAGTACTTC.